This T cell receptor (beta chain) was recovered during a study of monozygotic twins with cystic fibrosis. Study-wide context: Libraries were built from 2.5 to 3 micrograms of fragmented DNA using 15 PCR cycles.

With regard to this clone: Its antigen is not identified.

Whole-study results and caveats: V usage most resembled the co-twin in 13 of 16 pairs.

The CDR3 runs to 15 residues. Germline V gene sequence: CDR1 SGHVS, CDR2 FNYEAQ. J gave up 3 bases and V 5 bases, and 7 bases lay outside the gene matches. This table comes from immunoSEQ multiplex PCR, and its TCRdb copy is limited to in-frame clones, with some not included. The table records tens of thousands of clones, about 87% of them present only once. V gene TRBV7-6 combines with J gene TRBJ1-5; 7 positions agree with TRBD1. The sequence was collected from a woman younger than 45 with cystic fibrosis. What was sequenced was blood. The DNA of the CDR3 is TGTGCCAGCAGCCTCAGGGACAGTCACAATCAGCCCCAGCATTTT. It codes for CASSLRDSHNQPQHF.